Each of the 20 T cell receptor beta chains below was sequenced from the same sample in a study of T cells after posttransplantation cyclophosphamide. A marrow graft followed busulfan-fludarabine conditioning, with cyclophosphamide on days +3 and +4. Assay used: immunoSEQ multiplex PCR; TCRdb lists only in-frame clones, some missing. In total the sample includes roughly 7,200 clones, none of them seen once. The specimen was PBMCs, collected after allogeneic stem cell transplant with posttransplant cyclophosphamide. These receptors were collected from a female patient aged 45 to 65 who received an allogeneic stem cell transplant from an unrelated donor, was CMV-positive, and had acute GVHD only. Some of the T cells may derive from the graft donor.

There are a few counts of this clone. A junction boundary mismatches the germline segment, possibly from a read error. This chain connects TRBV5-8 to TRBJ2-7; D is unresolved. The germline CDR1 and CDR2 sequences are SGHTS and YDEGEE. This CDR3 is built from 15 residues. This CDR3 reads CAGSLDYGVSYEQYF. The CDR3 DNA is TGTGCCGGCAGCTTGGATTACGGAGTCTCCTACGAGCAGTACTTC.

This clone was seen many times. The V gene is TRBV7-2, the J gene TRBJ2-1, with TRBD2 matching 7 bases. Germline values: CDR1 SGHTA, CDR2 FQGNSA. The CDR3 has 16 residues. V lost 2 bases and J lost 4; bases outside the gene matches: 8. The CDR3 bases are TGTGCCAGCAGCTTACAACTAGCGAAGCCGTACAATGAGCAGTTCTTC. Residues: CASSLQLAKPYNEQFF.

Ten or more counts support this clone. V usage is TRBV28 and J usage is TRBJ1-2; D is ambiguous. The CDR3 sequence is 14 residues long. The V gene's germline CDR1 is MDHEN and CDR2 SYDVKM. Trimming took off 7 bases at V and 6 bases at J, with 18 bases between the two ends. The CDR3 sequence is CASTPVGRTNGYTF. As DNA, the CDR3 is TGTGCCAGCACCCCGGTCGGGCGGACTAATGGCTACACCTTC.

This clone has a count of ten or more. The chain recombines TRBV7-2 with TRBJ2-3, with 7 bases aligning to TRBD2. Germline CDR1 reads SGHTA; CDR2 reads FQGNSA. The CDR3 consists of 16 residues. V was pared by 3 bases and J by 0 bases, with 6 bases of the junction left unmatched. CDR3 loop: CASSFQSGTSTDTQYF. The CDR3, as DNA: TGTGCCAGCAGCTTCCAAAGCGGGACTAGCACAGATACGCAGTATTTT.

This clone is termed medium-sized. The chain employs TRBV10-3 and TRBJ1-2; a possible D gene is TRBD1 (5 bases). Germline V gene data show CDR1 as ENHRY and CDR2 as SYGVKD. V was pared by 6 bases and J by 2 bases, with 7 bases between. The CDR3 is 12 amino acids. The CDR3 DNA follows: TGTGCCATCAGGCAGGGAAACTATGGCTACACCTTC. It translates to CAIRQGNYGYTF.

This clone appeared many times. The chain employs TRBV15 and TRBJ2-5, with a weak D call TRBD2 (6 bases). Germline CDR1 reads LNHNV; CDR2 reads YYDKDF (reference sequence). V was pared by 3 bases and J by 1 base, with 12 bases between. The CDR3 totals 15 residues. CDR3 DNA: TGTGCCACCAGCAGTGGGGACTCCTCCCAAGAGACCCAGTACTTC. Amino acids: CATSSGDSSQETQYF.

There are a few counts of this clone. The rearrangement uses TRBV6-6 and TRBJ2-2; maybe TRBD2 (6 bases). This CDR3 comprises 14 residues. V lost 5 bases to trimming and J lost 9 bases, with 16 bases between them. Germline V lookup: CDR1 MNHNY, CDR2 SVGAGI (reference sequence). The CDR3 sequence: CASSPGLSGRELFF. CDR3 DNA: TGTGCCAGCAGTCCGGGACTCAGCGGTCGGGAGCTGTTTTTT.

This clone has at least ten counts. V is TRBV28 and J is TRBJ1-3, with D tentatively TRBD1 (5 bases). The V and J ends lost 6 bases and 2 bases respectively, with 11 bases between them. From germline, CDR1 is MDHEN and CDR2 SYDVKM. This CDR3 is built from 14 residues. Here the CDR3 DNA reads TGTGCCAGCAGACGAGACAGCCCTGGAAACACCATATATTTT. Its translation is CASRRDSPGNTIYF.

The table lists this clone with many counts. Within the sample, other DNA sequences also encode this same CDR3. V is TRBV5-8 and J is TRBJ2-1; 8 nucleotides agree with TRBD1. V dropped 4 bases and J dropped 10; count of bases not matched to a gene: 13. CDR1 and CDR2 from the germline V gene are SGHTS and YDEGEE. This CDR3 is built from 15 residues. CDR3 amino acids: CASSVTGVRPMEQFF. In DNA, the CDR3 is TGTGCCAGCAGCGTGACAGGGGTCCGCCCTATGGAGCAGTTCTTC. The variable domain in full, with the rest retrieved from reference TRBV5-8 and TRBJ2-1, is EAGVTQSPTHLIKTRGQQATLRCSPISGHTSVYWYQQALGLGLQFLLWYDEGEERNRGNFPPRFSGRQFPNYSSELNVNALELEDSALYLCASSVTGVRPMEQFFGPGTRLTVL.

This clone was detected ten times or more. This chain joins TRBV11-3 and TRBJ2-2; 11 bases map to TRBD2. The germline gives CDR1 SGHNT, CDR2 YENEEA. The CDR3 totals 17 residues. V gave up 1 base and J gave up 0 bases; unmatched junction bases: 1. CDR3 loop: CASSLGGLAANTGELFF. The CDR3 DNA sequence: TGTGCCAGCAGCTTAGGGGGACTAGCGGCGAACACCGGGGAGCTGTTTTTT.

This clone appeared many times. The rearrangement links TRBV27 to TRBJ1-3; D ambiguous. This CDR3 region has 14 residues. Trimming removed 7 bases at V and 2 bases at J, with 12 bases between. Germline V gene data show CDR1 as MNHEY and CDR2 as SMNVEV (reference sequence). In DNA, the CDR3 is TGTGCCAGCAAGTCAGTCTTGCCTGGAAACACCATATATTTT. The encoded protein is CASKSVLPGNTIYF.

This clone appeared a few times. CDR3 loop: CASYRRDRPETQYF. Written as DNA, the CDR3 is TGTGCCAGCTATCGCCGGGACAGGCCAGAGACCCAGTACTTC. The chain links TRBV28 to TRBJ2-5, with 8 nucleotides matching TRBD1. CDR3 length: 14 amino acids. The junction had 9 bases not matched to a gene; V was cut back by 8 bases and J by 4 bases. Germline lookup yields CDR1 MDHEN and CDR2 SYDVKM. Drawing the rest from reference TRBV28 and TRBJ2-5, the complete variable domain is DVKVTQSSRYLVKRTGEKVFLECVQDMDHENMFWYRQDPGLGLRLIYFSYDVKMKEKGDIPEGYSVSREKKERFSLILESASTNQTSMYLCASYRRDRPETQYFGPGTRLLVL.

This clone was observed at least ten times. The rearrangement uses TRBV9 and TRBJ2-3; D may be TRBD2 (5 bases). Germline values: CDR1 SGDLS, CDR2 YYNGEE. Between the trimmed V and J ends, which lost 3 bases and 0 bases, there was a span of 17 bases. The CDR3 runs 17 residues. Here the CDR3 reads CASSGSPKRRSTDTQYF. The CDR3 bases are TGTGCCAGCAGCGGGTCCCCCAAGCGGAGAAGCACAGATACGCAGTATTTT.

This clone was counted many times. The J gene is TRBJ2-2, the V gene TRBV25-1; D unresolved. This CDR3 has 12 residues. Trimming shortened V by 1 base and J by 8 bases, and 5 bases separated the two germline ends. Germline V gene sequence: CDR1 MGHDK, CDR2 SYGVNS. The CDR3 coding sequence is TGTGCCAGCAGTGAATTGAGGGGGGAGCTGTTTTTT. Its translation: CASSELRGELFF.

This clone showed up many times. DNA for the CDR3: TGTGCCAGCAGCTTAGGGGCGCTCGAGCCCCAGCATTTT. It codes for CASSLGALEPQHF. The chain employs TRBV11-2 and TRBJ1-5; D ambiguous. Germline V gene lookup returns CDR1 SGHAT and CDR2 FQNNGV. The CDR3 is made up of 13 amino acids. V lost 1 base to trimming and J lost 8 bases, with 9 bases between them.

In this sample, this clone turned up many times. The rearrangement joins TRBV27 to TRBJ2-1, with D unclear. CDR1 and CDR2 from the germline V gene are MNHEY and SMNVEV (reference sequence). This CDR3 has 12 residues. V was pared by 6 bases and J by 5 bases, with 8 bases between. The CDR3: CASRVRNNEQFF. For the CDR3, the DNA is TGTGCCAGCAGGGTGCGGAACAATGAGCAGTTCTTC.

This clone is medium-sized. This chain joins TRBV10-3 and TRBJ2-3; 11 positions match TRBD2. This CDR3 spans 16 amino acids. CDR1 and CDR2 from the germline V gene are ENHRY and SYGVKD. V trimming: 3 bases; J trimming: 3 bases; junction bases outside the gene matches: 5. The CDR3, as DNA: TGTGCCATCAGTGATCTAGCGGGAGGAGGGACAGATACGCAGTATTTT. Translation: CAISDLAGGGTDTQYF.

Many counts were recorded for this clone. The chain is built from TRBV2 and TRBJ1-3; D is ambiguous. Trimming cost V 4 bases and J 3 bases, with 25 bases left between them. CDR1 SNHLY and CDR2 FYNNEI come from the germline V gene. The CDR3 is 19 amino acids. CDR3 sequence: CASSGPYRGLHLRGNTIYF. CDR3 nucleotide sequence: TGTGCCAGCAGTGGGCCCTATAGAGGGCTCCATCTCCGTGGAAACACCATATATTTT.

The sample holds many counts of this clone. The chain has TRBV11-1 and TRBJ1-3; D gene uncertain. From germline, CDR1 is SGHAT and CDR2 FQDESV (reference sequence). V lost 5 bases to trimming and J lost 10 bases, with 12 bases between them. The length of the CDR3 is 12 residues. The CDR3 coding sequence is TGTGCCAGCAGCGGTGTCAGAGGGACCATATATTTT. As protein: CASSGVRGTIYF. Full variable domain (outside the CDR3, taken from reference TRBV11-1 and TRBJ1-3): EAEVAQSPRYKITEKSQAVAFWCDPISGHATLYWYRQILGQGPELLVQFQDESVVDDSQLPKDRFSAERLKGVDSTLKIQPAELGDSAMYLCASSGVRGTIYFGEGSWLTVV.

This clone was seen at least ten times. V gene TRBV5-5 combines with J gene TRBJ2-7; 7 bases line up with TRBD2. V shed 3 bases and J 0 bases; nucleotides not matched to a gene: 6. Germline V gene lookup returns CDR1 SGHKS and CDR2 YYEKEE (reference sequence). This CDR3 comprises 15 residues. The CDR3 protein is CASSYSGSSSYEQYF. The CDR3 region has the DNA TGTGCCAGCAGCTATAGCGGGTCAAGCTCCTACGAGCAGTACTTC.